The next 18 T cell receptor beta chains were all read from a single sample in a study of OX40 agonist ivuxolimab in advanced cancers. Only in-frame clones appear in the TCRdb table, and some are missing; sequencing was by immunoSEQ multiplex PCR. The sample holds some 58,000 clones, roughly nine tenths seen once. The sample consisted of CD4+ or CD8+ T cells sorted from blood, taken in a trial of the OX40 agonist ivuxolimab. Every receptor here comes from an adult with an advanced solid tumor such as melanoma, head and neck, liver or kidney cancer.

The chain has TRBV18 and TRBJ2-7; TRBD2 agrees at 8 bases. The CDR3 runs 14 residues. Unmatched junction bases numbered 4, after V lost 3 bases and J lost 3 bases. Per the germline V gene, CDR1 is KGHSH and CDR2 is LQKENI. The CDR3 sequence is CASSPRGAGYEQYF. Here the CDR3 DNA reads TGTGCCAGCTCACCGCGGGGGGCCGGCTACGAGCAGTACTTC.

This chain links TRBV11-2 with TRBJ1-6; 9 bases fit TRBD1. The length of the CDR3 is 16 residues. The V and J ends lost 5 bases and 10 bases, in that order; junction bases with no gene match: 12. Germline CDR1 is SGHAT and CDR2 is FQNNGV. Here the CDR3 reads CASSRPGTGPWSPLHF. The CDR3 DNA follows: TGTGCCAGCAGCCGTCCCGGGACAGGGCCCTGGTCACCCCTCCACTTT.

The CDR3 DNA follows: TGTGCCAGCAGTTCGTTGGACAGAACTCCCAGCGAGCAGTACTTC. It is translated as CASSSLDRTPSEQYF. The chain combines TRBV6-6 with TRBJ2-7; D may be TRBD1 (6 bases). CDR3 size: 15 residues. V shed 4 bases and J shed 6 bases, with 19 bases lying between them. CDR1 is MNHNY and CDR2 is SVGAGI in the germline V gene (reference sequence).

The genes are TRBV14 and TRBJ1-2; 7 bases align to TRBD1. The germline V gene has CDR1 SGHDN and CDR2 FVKESK. V lost 5 bases and J lost 6; bases outside the gene matches: 21. CDR3 size: 18 residues. The CDR3 loop is CASSALFKTRTGANGYTF. In nucleotides, the CDR3 is TGTGCCAGCAGCGCTCTTTTTAAGACCCGGACAGGAGCAAATGGCTACACCTTC.

The chain joins TRBV27 to TRBJ2-7, with D perhaps TRBD2 (7 bases). CDR3 size: 15 residues. The germline V gene has CDR1 MNHEY and CDR2 SMNVEV (reference sequence). The V gene lost 0 bases and the J gene lost 4 bases, with 13 bases spanning the gap. DNA of the CDR3: TGTGCCAGCAGTTTATCGACGGGGGGCGTATACGAGCAGTACTTC. Translating gives CASSLSTGGVYEQYF.

This clone was seen a single time. The chain carries TRBV30 and TRBJ1-2; weak D call: TRBD1 (5 bases). The CDR3 is made up of 11 amino acids. Trimming removed 1 base at V and 8 bases at J, with 8 bases between. CDR1 and CDR2 (germline): GTSNPN, SVGIG (reference sequence). CDR3 in amino acids: CAWSGGAGYTF. The DNA of the CDR3 is TGTGCCTGGAGTGGAGGGGCGGGCTACACCTTC. Drawing the rest from reference TRBV30 and TRBJ1-2, the complete variable domain is SQTIHQWPATLVQPVGSPLSLECTVEGTSNPNLYWYRQAAGRGLQLLFYSVGIGQISSEVPQNLSASRPQDRQFILSSKKLLLSDSGFYLCAWSGGAGYTFGSGTRLTVV.

CDR3: CASSIDVREGTDTQYF. The DNA of the CDR3 is TGTGCCAGTAGTATAGATGTGAGGGAGGGGACAGATACGCAGTATTTT. The chain carries TRBV19 and TRBJ2-3; TRBD2 agrees at 7 bases. CDR1 is LNHDA and CDR2 is SQIVND in the germline V gene (reference sequence). This CDR3 has 16 residues. The trim removed 0 bases at V and 3 bases at J, leaving 6 bases unmatched.

The CDR3 sequence is CASSIAGRIYGYTF. In nucleotides, the CDR3 is TGTGCCAGTAGTATAGCAGGCAGGATCTATGGCTACACCTTC. This sequence joins TRBV19 and TRBJ1-2; the D is unclear. Germline lookup yields CDR1 LNHDA and CDR2 SQIVND (reference sequence). The CDR3 extends over 14 amino acids. Trimming cost V 1 base and J 4 bases, with 10 bases left between them.

This clone was detected only a few times. For the CDR3, the DNA is TGTGCCAGCAGCTTCAGCGGAAGAACCAACGTCCTGACTTTC. This gives the protein CASSFSGRTNVLTF. This chain links TRBV7-8 with TRBJ2-6, with D possibly TRBD2 on 5 matching bases. Germline V gives CDR1 SGHVS, CDR2 FQNEAQ. The CDR3 is 14 amino acids. The V gene lost 3 bases and the J gene lost 8 bases, with 11 bases spanning the gap.

The chain recombines TRBV11-2 with TRBJ2-7; D unresolved. This CDR3 spans 12 amino acids. Trimming removed 5 bases at V and 4 bases at J, with 9 bases between. The germline gives CDR1 SGHAT, CDR2 FQNNGV. CDR3 in DNA: TGTGCCAGCAGCCCCGCCCGTTACGAGCAGTACTTC. Translated: CASSPARYEQYF.

The CDR3 coding sequence is TGCAGTGCTAGCACAAACTACGAGCAGTACTTC. Translated: CSASTNYEQYF. This rearrangement joins TRBV20-1 to TRBJ2-7, with D unresolved. Germline CDR1 and CDR2: DFQATT and SNEGSKA (reference sequence). CDR3 length equals 11 residues. The V and J ends lost 3 bases and 3 bases respectively, with 6 bases between them.

This chain links TRBV29-1 with TRBJ2-1; TRBD1 agrees at 10 bases. In germline, CDR1 is SQVTM, CDR2 ANQGSEA. Trimming took 5 bases from V and 5 from J; bases not matched to a gene: 3. This CDR3 is 13 amino acids long. The CDR3 coding sequence is TGCAGCGTTAGGGACAGGGGTAACAATGAGCAGTTCTTC. Residues: CSVRDRGNNEQFF.

The CDR3 region is CASSLVLGLAGEQYF. CDR3 nucleotide sequence: TGTGCCAGCAGCTTAGTTCTGGGACTAGCAGGCGAGCAGTACTTC. The chain links TRBV7-2 to TRBJ2-7, with 9 bases lining up with TRBD2. Germline values: CDR1 SGHTA, CDR2 FQGNSA. This CDR3 contains 15 residues. With V trimmed by 1 base and J by 6 bases, 7 bases remained unmatched.

The chain has TRBV6-5 and TRBJ1-2, with D perhaps TRBD1 (5 bases). This CDR3 is built from 12 residues. From germline, CDR1 is MNHEY and CDR2 SVGAGI. V was cut by 6 bases and J by 5 bases, with 10 bases left in between. CDR3 sequence reads: CASRQGPYGYTF. CDR3 coding DNA: TGTGCCAGCAGGCAGGGACCGTATGGCTACACCTTC.

This sequence joins TRBV7-2 and TRBJ1-2; a weak D match, TRBD1 (6 bases). Germline V gene lookup returns CDR1 SGHTA and CDR2 FQGNSA. V lost 7 bases to trimming and J lost 2 bases, with 11 bases between them. The CDR3 has 13 residues. The CDR3 coding sequence is TGTGCCAGCACCGTGGACAGCAACTATGGCTACACCTTC. It encodes CASTVDSNYGYTF. The entire variable domain, with the rest obtained from reference TRBV7-2 and TRBJ1-2, is as follows: GAGVSQSPSNKVTEKGKDVELRCDPISGHTALYWYRQSLGQGLEFLIYFQGNSAPDKSGLPSDRFSAERTGGSVSTLTIQRTQQEDSAVYLCASTVDSNYGYTFGSGTRLTVV.

The rearrangement uses TRBV29-1 and TRBJ1-1; a weak D match, TRBD1 (5 bases). Germline CDR1 is SQVTM and CDR2 is ANQGSEA. The CDR3 loop spans 13 amino acids. Trimming took 6 bases from V and 3 from J, leaving 14 bases between them. This chain's CDR3 is CSVRKGRDTEAFF. The CDR3 coding sequence is TGCAGCGTCCGGAAGGGGAGGGACACTGAAGCTTTCTTT.

This clone was detected only a few times. The chain employs TRBV4-1 and TRBJ1-3; 8 bases agree with TRBD1. The V gene end was trimmed by 0 bases and the J gene end by 7 bases; junction bases not matched to a gene: 20. CDR3 length: 20 amino acids. CDR1 and CDR2 (germline): MGHRA, YSYEKL. The DNA for the CDR3 is TGCGCCAGCAGCCAAGATTCGGGTTTCCGGGCAGGGGGCTCGGGGAACACCATATATTTT. Its protein product is CASSQDSGFRAGGSGNTIYF.

The V call is TRBV5-1, the J call TRBJ2-3, with 9 bases identical to TRBD2. The CDR3 spans 17 residues. The V and J ends lost 4 bases and 3 bases, in that order; junction bases with no gene match: 12. Germline lookup yields CDR1 SGHRS and CDR2 YFSETQ. The CDR3 DNA reads as TGCGCCAGCAGCCGCAAGGTCAGCGGGGGGCCGACAGATACGCAGTATTTT. It specifies CASSRKVSGGPTDTQYF.